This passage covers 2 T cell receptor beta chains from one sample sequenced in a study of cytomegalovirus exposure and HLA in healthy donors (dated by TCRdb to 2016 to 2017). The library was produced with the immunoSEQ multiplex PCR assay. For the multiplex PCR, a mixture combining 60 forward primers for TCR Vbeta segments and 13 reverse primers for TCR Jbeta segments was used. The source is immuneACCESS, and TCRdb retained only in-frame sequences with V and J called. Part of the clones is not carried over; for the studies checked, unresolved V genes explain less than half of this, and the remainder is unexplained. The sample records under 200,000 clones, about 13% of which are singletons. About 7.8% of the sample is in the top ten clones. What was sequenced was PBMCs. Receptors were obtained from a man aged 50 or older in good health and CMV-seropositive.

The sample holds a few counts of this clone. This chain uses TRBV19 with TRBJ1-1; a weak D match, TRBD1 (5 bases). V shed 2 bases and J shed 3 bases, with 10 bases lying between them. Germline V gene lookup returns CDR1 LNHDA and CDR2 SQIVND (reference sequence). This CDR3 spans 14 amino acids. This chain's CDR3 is CASSITGVDTEAFF. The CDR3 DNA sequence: TGTGCCAGTAGTATAACAGGCGTGGACACTGAAGCTTTCTTT.

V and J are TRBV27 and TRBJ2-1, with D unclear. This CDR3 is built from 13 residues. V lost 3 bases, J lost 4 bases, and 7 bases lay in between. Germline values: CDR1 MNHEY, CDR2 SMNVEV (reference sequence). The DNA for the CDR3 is TGTGCCAGCAGTTTCCACACGTACAATGAGCAGTTCTTC. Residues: CASSFHTYNEQFF.